This T cell receptor (beta chain) comes out of a study of blood T cell repertoires in COVID-19. About the research overall: Sites in the United States, Italy and Spain provided acute and convalescent COVID-19 samples. Sample material is recorded as cDNA or gDNA derived from T cells, B-cell-depleted T cells, or PBMCs.

To note about this clone: The same CDR3 also results from other DNA sequences found in this sample.

Per the original data handling: Amplified reference gene primers provided the basis for estimating nucleated cell counts. The repertoire was sequenced with immunoSEQ multiplex PCR; TCRdb's copy has only in-frame clones and lacks some. V and J calls and clone size are those listed in that table; D and trimming were worked out from the DNA. Of 250,000 to 350,000 clones in the sample, around 90% are singletons; the top ten hold about 2.5%. The germline CDR1 and CDR2 sequences are MGHRA and YSYEKL. This CDR3 comprises 14 residues. The ends were cut back, 0 bases at V and 6 bases at J, with 9 bases in the middle.

This TCR was sampled from a man between 18 and 29 years old with active or convalescent COVID-19. This rearrangement joins TRBV4-1 to TRBJ1-5; perhaps TRBD1 as D (6 bases). Sequencing was done on a sample of peripheral blood. The chain's CDR3 is CASSQDRGGQPQHF. The CDR3 DNA reads as TGCGCCAGCAGCCAAGATAGGGGGGGTCAGCCCCAGCATTTT.